This record covers a single T cell receptor beta chain. Its antigen is as yet unknown. At one of its ends the junction is not consistent with the germline gene, which may arise from a read error. The PCR had 60 Vbeta and 13 Jbeta primers. Clones were read by immunoSEQ multiplex PCR, and TCRdb kept only the in-frame ones, dropping some. The sample has roughly 130,000 clones; around two thirds are singletons. This CDR3 is built from 14 residues. Germline values: CDR1 MNHNS, CDR2 SASEGT. The source of the sample is a study of cytomegalovirus exposure and HLA in healthy donors. Findings and limits, study-wide: Looking again later, the authors saw that most CMV-associated TCR beta chains seemed HLA-restricted. It was reported that the classifier diagnosed cytomegalovirus status with high specificity and sensitivity in both the original and validation cohorts.

The genes are TRBV6-1 and TRBJ1-1; D perhaps matches TRBD1 (6 bases). This sequence was found in a male donor in good health and CMV-seronegative. Input material: PBMCs. The CDR3: CASTEFYRDTEASF. DNA of the CDR3: TGTGCCAGCACCGAATTTTACAGGGACACTGAAGCTTCCTTT.